Shown below are 2 T cell receptor beta chains from a single sample sequenced in a study of tumor-infiltrating lymphocytes in primary liver carcinoma. Constant-region priming of about 0.5 ug total RNA yielded TCR beta cDNA. For TCR beta, libraries were produced by three nested multiplex PCR rounds using slightly modified ARM-PCR. Researchers ran the first two PCR rounds for roughly 10 cycles each with TRBV1-TRBV30 forward primers and a C-beta reverse primer. MiXCR, run by TCRdb on the multiplex PCR reads, gives a single entry per CDR3 protein. The sample lists hundreds of thousands of distinct CDR3 sequences; roughly two thirds were seen once. It was unsorted whole blood that yielded blood RNA, and germline DNA was also extracted. The sequencing sample was made of peripheral blood. These receptor sequences come from a middle-aged man with primary liver carcinoma and hepatitis B virus infection.

This clonotype was seen at least ten times. The chain combines TRBV4-3 with TRBJ1-6, with D perhaps matching TRBD1 (5 bases). The length of the CDR3 is 15 residues. Germline V lookup: CDR1 LGHNA, CDR2 YSLEER. V shed 4 bases and J shed 5 bases, with 12 bases lying between them. The CDR3 sequence: CASSLQGRDNSPLHF. CDR3 DNA sequence: TGCGCCAGCAGCCTTCAGGGACGAGATAATTCACCCCTCCACTTT.

A remark on this clonotype: A read error may be the cause here, since a much bigger clone is one base away. The chain has TRBV6-5 and TRBJ2-3; TRBD1 agrees at 10 bases. Germline V CDR1 and CDR2: MNHEY, SVGAGI. CDR3 size: 16 residues. V lost 0 bases and J lost 10; bases outside the gene matches: 10. The CDR3 DNA sequence: TGTGCCAGCAGTTACTCAGGGACAGGGGTTTCGGATCCGCAGTATTTT. This encodes CASSYSGTGVSDPQYF.